This record covers a single T cell receptor (beta chain). Only one count was recorded for this clone. Its specific antigen is unknown. Within one base of it there is no much larger clone, and no base qualities were kept. These data belong to a study of T cell responses to AZD1222 COVID-19 vaccine (dated by TCRdb to the early 2020s). The study in broad terms: TCR sequencing covered 230 to 250 trial participants: 200 to 220 given two doses of AZD1222 and 26 given two doses of MenACWY control vaccine. Enrollment into the trials was organized by age into subgroups of 18-55, 56-69 and 70-plus years, and those subgroups contained roughly 140, 27 and 60 TCR-sequenced participants, respectively.

The label giving this sample's time point can be read as: about 28 days (+/-7) after the second vaccine dose. AZD1222 recipients given second doses at about 4 weeks or at about 12 weeks were pooled, since spike-specific TCR depth and breadth were not found to differ between the two schedules. Samples from vaccinated people were obtained from the UK trials COV001 and COV002, which included a single-blind randomized controlled phase 2/3 trial of AZD1222 (ChAdOx1 nCoV-19) in healthy adults. Trial participant PBMC samples were collected at day 0 and day 28 after the second dose for TCRbeta chain sequencing. The CDR3 regions of human TCRbeta chains were subjected to immunosequencing. The study's processing was this. TCRs in the repertoires were matched against a reference library of SARS-CoV-2-specific TCRs that had been generated with the MIRA antigen-specificity platform. Breadth was defined as the fraction of unique TCRs that were SARS-CoV-2-associated, and depth was defined as the fraction of total T cells that were SARS-CoV-2-associated. Using the MIRA data, each spike-specific TCR was mapped to the spike region that the TCR reacts to and placed in a CD4 or CD8 class. Log10-transformed breadth and depth values were compared by one-way ANOVA with Sidak's multiple comparisons tests. As stored in TCRdb, this immuneACCESS dataset retains in-frame rearrangements with V and J assigned. A fraction of the clones does not appear; measured against another copy, unresolved V genes explain less than half of the discrepancy, and the remainder lacks a known reason. V and J calls and clone size are as listed in that table; D and trimming were resolved from the DNA. The sample contains about 160,000 clones, roughly 90% of them found a single time. Roughly 4% of the sample comes from the top ten.

Study-wide conclusions, independent of this receptor: Conclusions about previously exposed vaccinees were limited because only a handful of AZD1222 recipients were SARS-CoV-2 seropositive at baseline. In the small 56-69-year group, the increase in depth fell short of significance, most likely because of low power. Because no day 14 peak-response samples were available, the repertoires could be characterized only after the peak T cell response. CD4 TCRs associated with the vaccine covered the entire spike protein, and the dominant responses were in regions 160-218 and 743-854. A significant rise in spike-specific TCR breadth and depth was observed after two AZD1222 doses relative to day 0 and relative to MenACWY recipients. Epitopes outside the regions mutated in the B.1.351 and B.1.1.7 variants were reportedly recognized by nearly half of the unique spike-specific TCRs. Participants were mostly white British, with more females than males. The authors suggested clonal diversity may have been underestimated.

V is cut by 1 base and J by 2 bases, and the space between the germline ends is 17 bases. CDR1 and CDR2, looked up from the germline V gene, are KGHSH and LQKENI. The CDR3 spans 17 residues, from the cysteine through the phenylalanine. Just the 51-base CDR3 DNA is kept, in frame starting at base 1. The sequence joins TRBV18 to TRBJ1-1; the D gene is possibly TRBD1, with 5 bases matching. This TCR was recovered from an adult who received the AZD1222 COVID-19 vaccine. Here the sequenced sample was peripheral blood, taken 28 days after the second AZD1222 dose. For the CDR3, the sequence is CASSPLNQRDSNTEAFF. The nucleotide sequence reads as follows: TGTGCCAGCTCACCACTAAATCAGCGGGACTCTAACACTGAAGCTTTCTTT.